Shown below are 14 T cell receptor beta chains from a single sample sequenced in a study of cytomegalovirus exposure and HLA in healthy donors. The table came from immunoSEQ multiplex PCR; TCRdb's copy has only in-frame clones and leaves some out. The sample includes more than 140,000 clones, approximately 88% seen only once; the top ten take 2.5% to 4%. The sample was PBMCs. These receptors all come from a woman between 18 and 29 years old in good health and CMV-seropositive.

This chain joins TRBV6-4 and TRBJ2-7; maybe TRBD1 (6 bases). The CDR3 spans 15 residues. V lost 4 bases to trimming and J lost 3 bases, with 16 bases between them. Germline assignment: CDR1 MRHNA and CDR2 SNTAGT. CDR3 nucleotides: TGTGCCAGCAGTGGGGTCTCGTTGGGACACTACGAGCAGTACTTC. Protein sequence: CASSGVSLGHYEQYF.

V usage is TRBV10-3 and J usage is TRBJ2-3, with 11 bases fitting TRBD2. Germline V gives CDR1 ENHRY, CDR2 SYGVKD. V lost 7 bases, J lost 6 bases, and 3 bases stayed unmatched. The CDR3 extends over 13 amino acids. CDR3: CAIKLAGVDTQYF. CDR3 DNA sequence: TGTGCCATCAAACTAGCGGGAGTCGATACGCAGTATTTT.

This chain connects TRBV15 to TRBJ2-6; D is possibly TRBD1 (5 bases). The CDR3 runs 15 residues. The V gene lost 7 bases and the J gene lost 0 bases, with 10 bases spanning the gap. Germline CDR1 and CDR2: LNHNV and YYDKDF (reference sequence). CDR3 sequence: CATTTGPSGANVLTF. The CDR3 nucleotides are TGTGCCACCACCACAGGCCCCTCTGGGGCCAACGTCCTGACTTTC.

This rearrangement joins TRBV6-1 to TRBJ2-3; 9 bases are shared with TRBD2. The V gene end was trimmed by 7 bases and the J gene end by 6 bases; junction bases not matched to a gene: 11. The germline V gene encodes CDR1 MNHNS and CDR2 SASEGT. The CDR3 totals 15 residues. The DNA of the CDR3 is TGTGCCAGCATTATTAGCGGGAGCCCAAGGGATACGCAGTATTTT. Protein sequence: CASIISGSPRDTQYF.

The rearrangement links TRBV28 to TRBJ2-1; TRBD2 aligns across 8 bases. Germline assignment: CDR1 MDHEN and CDR2 SYDVKM. The CDR3 sequence is 12 residues long. The V and J ends lost 3 bases and 10 bases, in that order; junction bases with no gene match: 2. This CDR3 reads CASSFGLAEQFF. For the CDR3, the DNA is TGTGCCAGCAGTTTCGGACTAGCCGAGCAGTTCTTC.

CDR3 amino acids: CASSPHRGGGYTF. In DNA form, the CDR3 reads TGTGCCAGCAGCCCCCACAGGGGCGGTGGCTACACCTTC. The rearrangement links TRBV28 to TRBJ1-2; 7 bases agree with TRBD1. V dropped 6 bases and J dropped 7; count of bases not matched to a gene: 8. The CDR3 loop spans 13 amino acids. The germline V gene has CDR1 MDHEN and CDR2 SYDVKM.

The chain recombines TRBV9 with TRBJ1-2; maybe TRBD1 (6 bases). CDR1 is SGDLS and CDR2 is YYNGEE in the germline V gene. V was pared by 3 bases and J by 4 bases, with 13 bases between. CDR3 length: 14 residues. The CDR3 reads CASSGTQGVYGYTF. The CDR3 DNA sequence: TGTGCCAGCAGCGGGACACAGGGAGTCTATGGCTACACCTTC.

The V gene is TRBV20-1, the J gene TRBJ2-3; TRBD2 agrees at 8 bases. J was trimmed by 10 bases and V by 5 bases; bases with no gene match: 5. CDR3 length equals 11 residues. CDR1 DFQATT and CDR2 SNEGSKA come from the germline V gene (reference sequence). CDR3 sequence: CSAGSGSAQYF. In nucleotides, the CDR3 is TGCAGTGCTGGGAGCGGGAGTGCGCAGTATTTT.

V gene TRBV15 combines with J gene TRBJ1-4, with TRBD1 matching over 9 bases. V shed 3 bases, J shed 7 bases, and the junction held 6 bases outside the gene matches. Germline CDR1 is LNHNV and CDR2 is YYDKDF (reference sequence). The CDR3 has 15 amino acids. The CDR3 loop reads CATSSLGQGPEKLFF. DNA for the CDR3: TGTGCCACCAGCAGCCTGGGACAGGGACCTGAAAAACTGTTTTTT.

This rearrangement joins TRBV6-6 to TRBJ2-7, with D possibly TRBD1 on 6 matching bases. This CDR3 region has 12 residues. The V and J ends lost 11 bases and 4 bases respectively, with 15 bases between them. The germline CDR1 and CDR2 sequences are MNHNY and SVGAGI (reference sequence). The DNA for the CDR3 is TGTGCCGGGGGACGGACAGTATACGAGCAGTACTTC. This translates into CAGGRTVYEQYF.

V and J are TRBV6-1 and TRBJ2-2, with TRBD1 matching over 9 bases. Losses at the gene ends were 3 bases for V and 3 bases for J; bases not matched to a gene: 11. CDR3 length: 18 amino acids. Germline CDR1 MNHNS, CDR2 SASEGT. For the CDR3, the DNA is TGTGCCAGCAGTGAGAGAAAAAACAGGGGGCAGGACACCGGGGAGCTGTTTTTT. This sequence encodes CASSERKNRGQDTGELFF.

This clone came up once. J is TRBJ1-5 and V is TRBV28; tentative D call: TRBD1 (5 bases). V lost 5 bases and J 7 bases, leaving 21 bases between the germline ends. Looked up from germline, CDR1 is MDHEN and CDR2 is SYDVKM. The CDR3 runs 16 residues. CDR3 amino acids: CASSGKTWGDEQPQHF. The CDR3 DNA follows: TGTGCCAGCAGTGGTAAAACGTGGGGGGACGAGCAGCCCCAGCATTTT.

The V gene is TRBV28, the J gene TRBJ2-2, with TRBD1 identical over 9 bases. CDR3 length: 15 residues. J was trimmed by 4 bases and V by 5 bases; bases with no gene match: 5. CDR1 MDHEN and CDR2 SYDVKM come from the germline V gene. CDR3 in DNA: TGTGCCAGCAGTCGGACGACAGGGGGCACCGGGGAGCTGTTTTTT. Encoded protein: CASSRTTGGTGELFF.

Only a few counts were recorded for this clone. The chain is built from TRBV14 and TRBJ1-1; no clear D. The CDR3 contains 14 residues. The germline gives CDR1 SGHDN, CDR2 FVKESK. Trimming cost V 1 base and J 6 bases, with 12 bases left between them. CDR3 nucleotide sequence: TGTGCCAGCAGCCAAGTCGGACTCTTGGCTGAAGCTTTCTTT. Translating it yields CASSQVGLLAEAFF.